Shown below are 29 T cell receptor beta chains from a single sample sequenced in a study of OX40 agonist ivuxolimab in advanced cancers. Clones were sequenced by immunoSEQ multiplex PCR, and TCRdb holds only the in-frame ones, with some missing. The repertoire holds approximately 76,000 clones, with roughly 86% as singletons. The sequencing here drew on CD4+ or CD8+ T cells sorted from blood, taken in a trial of the OX40 agonist ivuxolimab. The receptors were gathered from an adult with an advanced solid tumor such as melanoma, head and neck, liver or kidney cancer.

V usage is TRBV29-1 and J usage is TRBJ2-3; no reliable D call. The CDR3 loop spans 13 amino acids. The V gene lost 3 bases and the J gene lost 4 bases, with 11 bases spanning the gap. The germline V gene has CDR1 SQVTM and CDR2 ANQGSEA. DNA for the CDR3: TGCAGCGTTGACCCCTTAACAGCAGATACGCAGTATTTT. It yields the protein CSVDPLTADTQYF.

This clone occurred once. The chain uses TRBV28 and TRBJ1-4; 8 nucleotides agree with TRBD1. Trimming at V came to 5 bases and at J to 5 bases, leaving 7 bases not matched to a gene. In germline, CDR1 is MDHEN, CDR2 SYDVKM. The CDR3 length is 15 residues. CDR3 in DNA: TGTGCCAGCAGTCCCCCCGGACAGGGAAATGAAAAACTGTTTTTT. It yields the protein CASSPPGQGNEKLFF.

The chain employs TRBV2 and TRBJ2-4, with a possible D match to TRBD2 (7 bases). The CDR3 covers 17 residues. Germline V gene lookup returns CDR1 SNHLY and CDR2 FYNNEI. V was trimmed by 5 bases and J by 0 bases, leaving 17 bases between them. CDR3: CASSTRGAELAKNIQYF. The CDR3 DNA follows: TGTGCCAGCAGTACCCGGGGGGCGGAACTAGCCAAAAACATTCAGTACTTC.

The J gene is TRBJ2-7, the V gene TRBV10-3; 10 bases align to TRBD2. V was clipped by 7 bases and J by 1 base; unmatched bases: 10. This CDR3 spans 16 amino acids. Germline values: CDR1 ENHRY, CDR2 SYGVKD. The CDR3 spells CAIKEGTSELSYEQYF. CDR3 coding DNA: TGTGCCATCAAAGAGGGGACTAGCGAGTTATCCTACGAGCAGTACTTC.

V usage is TRBV6-5 and J usage is TRBJ1-5; 8 positions agree with TRBD1. The CDR3 runs to 16 residues. CDR1 MNHEY and CDR2 SVGAGI come from the germline V gene. Losses at the gene ends were 0 bases for V and 5 bases for J; bases not matched to a gene: 6. The CDR3 here is CASSYSRTGSHQPQHF. The CDR3 DNA sequence: TGTGCCAGCAGTTACTCACGGACAGGGTCCCATCAGCCCCAGCATTTT.

V usage is TRBV4-3 and J usage is TRBJ2-4; the D is unclear. This CDR3 contains 12 residues. V lost 3 bases and J lost 7, with 7 bases in between. CDR1 LGHNA and CDR2 YSLEER come from the germline V gene. The chain's CDR3 is CASSQHINIQYF. The DNA for the CDR3 is TGCGCCAGCAGCCAGCACATTAACATTCAGTACTTC.

The chain uses TRBV30 and TRBJ2-3, with no clear D. This CDR3 comprises 12 residues. Per the germline V gene, CDR1 is GTSNPN and CDR2 is SVGIG (reference sequence). The ends were cut back, 0 bases at V and 5 bases at J, with 6 bases in the middle. The DNA of the CDR3 is TGTGCCTGGAGTGTAATCGGAGATACGCAGTATTTT. Translation: CAWSVIGDTQYF. Based on the CDR3 plus reference TRBV30 and TRBJ2-3, the full variable domain is SQTIHQWPATLVQPVGSPLSLECTVEGTSNPNLYWYRQAAGRGLQLLFYSVGIGQISSEVPQNLSASRPQDRQFILSSKKLLLSDSGFYLCAWSVIGDTQYFGPGTRLTVL.

V usage is TRBV2 and J usage is TRBJ2-2; D remains ambiguous. Per germline, CDR1 SNHLY and CDR2 FYNNEI. Trimming took off 8 bases at V and 0 bases at J, with 13 bases between the two ends. This CDR3 comprises 15 residues. For the CDR3, the DNA is TGTGCCAGCGCCTTTCATATCGCGAACACCGGGGAGCTGTTTTTT. Residues: CASAFHIANTGELFF.

V usage is TRBV7-2 and J usage is TRBJ2-3; 7 bases line up with TRBD2. CDR1 is SGHTA, CDR2 FQGNSA, per germline. The CDR3 has 15 residues. The J segment lost 0 bases and the V segment lost 4 bases, leaving 4 bases of the junction unmatched. The CDR3 region has the DNA TGTGCCAGCAGCTCCGCGGGGGTAAGCACAGATACGCAGTATTTT. It encodes CASSSAGVSTDTQYF.

The chain employs TRBV11-1 and TRBJ2-4; D may match TRBD1 or TRBD2 (6 bases each). The CDR3 length is 17 residues. Germline V gives CDR1 SGHAT, CDR2 FQDESV (reference sequence). V shed 5 bases and J shed 2 bases, with 19 bases lying between them. CDR3 nucleotides: TGTGCCAGCAGCCCCGGGGGCAGGGACGGAACCAAAAACATTCAGTACTTC. It yields the protein CASSPGGRDGTKNIQYF. Looking up the rest from reference TRBV11-1 and TRBJ2-4 gives the full variable domain: EAEVAQSPRYKITEKSQAVAFWCDPISGHATLYWYRQILGQGPELLVQFQDESVVDDSQLPKDRFSAERLKGVDSTLKIQPAELGDSAMYLCASSPGGRDGTKNIQYFGAGTRLSVL.

The chain recombines TRBV9 with TRBJ2-2; 7 nucleotides align to TRBD2. The CDR3 runs 18 residues. The germline CDR1 and CDR2 sequences are SGDLS and YYNGEE. J was trimmed by 2 bases and V by 2 bases; bases with no gene match: 12. The DNA for the CDR3 is TGTGCCAGCAGCGTCCTTGGGGTGGCTAGCGGTAACACCGGGGAGCTGTTTTTT. This codes for CASSVLGVASGNTGELFF.

The chain uses TRBV19 and TRBJ2-7, with D hard to call. CDR1 LNHDA and CDR2 SQIVND come from the germline V gene (reference sequence). Between the trimmed V and J ends, which lost 2 bases and 4 bases, there was a span of 12 bases. This CDR3 is 14 amino acids long. CDR3 in amino acids: CASSITNTLYEQYF. The CDR3 DNA reads TGTGCCAGTAGTATAACTAACACTCTTTACGAGCAGTACTTC.

The chain is built from TRBV5-1 and TRBJ1-3; 7 nucleotides align to TRBD1. Germline assignment: CDR1 SGHRS and CDR2 YFSETQ. This CDR3 has 15 residues. V trimming: 4 bases; J trimming: 0 bases; junction bases outside the gene matches: 4. DNA for the CDR3: TGCGCCAGCAGCGAACAGGGGTTCTCTGGAAACACCATATATTTT. Encoded protein: CASSEQGFSGNTIYF.

The chain has TRBV5-8 and TRBJ1-1; no clear D. V was shortened by 2 bases and J by 1 base, with 9 bases between the two germline ends. Germline V gives CDR1 SGHTS, CDR2 YDEGEE. CDR3 length: 14 residues. CDR3 region: CASSLAERNTEAFF. The CDR3, as DNA: TGTGCCAGCAGCTTAGCGGAGAGGAACACTGAAGCTTTCTTT. The full variable domain, completed using reference TRBV5-8 and TRBJ1-1, is EAGVTQSPTHLIKTRGQQATLRCSPISGHTSVYWYQQALGLGLQFLLWYDEGEERNRGNFPPRFSGRQFPNYSSELNVNALELEDSALYLCASSLAERNTEAFFGQGTRLTVV.

The rearrangement uses TRBV19 and TRBJ2-7, with D perhaps given as TRBD1 or TRBD2 (6 bases each). Germline loops: CDR1 LNHDA, CDR2 SQIVND (reference sequence). Trimming took off 3 bases at V and 4 bases at J, with 16 bases between the two ends. This CDR3 contains 15 residues. CDR3 in amino acids: CASSIEGGLRYEQYF. The CDR3 DNA reads TGTGCCAGTAGTATCGAGGGGGGACTTCGATACGAGCAGTACTTC.

The CDR3 is CALGQGPDTQYF. CDR3 DNA sequence: TGTGCCTTAGGACAGGGCCCAGATACGCAGTATTTT. V usage is TRBV30 and J usage is TRBJ2-3, with TRBD1 identical over 8 bases. V gave up 7 bases and J gave up 4 bases; unmatched junction bases: 4. Germline V gives CDR1 GTSNPN, CDR2 SVGIG (reference sequence). This CDR3 region has 12 residues.

This clone was detected only a few times. The J gene is TRBJ2-7, the V gene TRBV2; weak D call: TRBD2 (5 bases). The CDR3 is 14 amino acids. From germline, CDR1 is SNHLY and CDR2 FYNNEI. Trimming left V 7 bases short and J 0 bases short, with 13 bases between. CDR3 in amino acids: CASTGTTSSYEQYF. As DNA, the CDR3 is TGTGCCAGCACGGGTACCACTAGCTCCTACGAGCAGTACTTC.

The gene calls are TRBV11-2 and TRBJ1-6; D remains unclear. Trimming stripped 5 bases from V and 9 bases from J, with 11 bases between. Germline loops: CDR1 SGHAT, CDR2 FQNNGV. The CDR3 is 13 residues long. The CDR3 coding sequence is TGTGCCAGCAGCGAGGTGGTCGGTTCACCCCTCCACTTT. Translating gives CASSEVVGSPLHF.

This rearrangement joins TRBV5-1 to TRBJ1-2; a weak D match, TRBD1 (6 bases). The CDR3 runs to 16 residues. V was pared by 4 bases and J by 4 bases, with 20 bases between. The germline CDR1 and CDR2 sequences are SGHRS and YFSETQ. The CDR3: CASSPGTQEPVYGYTF. The CDR3 DNA is TGCGCCAGCAGCCCGGGGACACAGGAACCTGTCTATGGCTACACCTTC.

This rearrangement joins TRBV7-2 to TRBJ1-1; D gene uncertain. Germline V lookup: CDR1 SGHTA, CDR2 FQGNSA. The CDR3 sequence is 14 residues long. With 5 bases removed from V and 1 base from J, the gap between germline ends came to 11 bases. The CDR3 sequence is CASSPRPENTEAFF. As DNA, the CDR3 is TGTGCCAGCAGCCCACGGCCAGAGAACACTGAAGCTTTCTTT.

This clone showed up just a few times. This chain connects TRBV7-2 to TRBJ1-1; D not certain. The germline gives CDR1 SGHTA, CDR2 FQGNSA. The CDR3 runs 12 residues. The V end lost 0 bases, the J end lost 8 bases, and 7 bases lay between the germline ends. In nucleotides, the CDR3 is TGTGCCAGCAGCTTAGCTGGGTTGGAAGCTTTCTTT. Translated: CASSLAGLEAFF.

The chain combines TRBV9 with TRBJ2-7; 8 bases match TRBD1. Germline trimming cut 3 bases from V and 1 base from J; bases unmatched to any gene: 3. This CDR3 is 14 amino acids long. Germline V gives CDR1 SGDLS, CDR2 YYNGEE. The CDR3 DNA sequence: TGTGCCAGCAGCGCAGGGGGCGCGTCCTACGAGCAGTACTTC. Translation gives CASSAGGASYEQYF.

The chain links TRBV5-1 to TRBJ2-5; 8 bases align to TRBD2. This CDR3 region has 14 residues. Germline CDR1 SGHRS, CDR2 YFSETQ. Trimming removed 4 bases from V and 5 bases from J; junction bases left unmatched: 7. This chain's CDR3 is CASSPAGGQETQYF. The CDR3 nucleotides are TGCGCCAGCAGCCCGGCGGGGGGCCAGGAGACCCAGTACTTC.

This clone occurred once. The chain carries TRBV6-5 and TRBJ1-4; no clear D gene. V dropped 7 bases and J dropped 0 bases, with 9 bases sitting between them. Germline-derived CDR1 and CDR2 are MNHEY and SVGAGI. There are 14 residues in the CDR3. The CDR3 DNA sequence: TGTGCCAGCATAAAAAGTGCAACTAATGAAAAACTGTTTTTT. It translates to CASIKSATNEKLFF.

The chain couples TRBV5-1 to TRBJ2-7; D not certain. CDR1 and CDR2 (germline): SGHRS, YFSETQ. The CDR3 is 11 residues long. V was clipped by 1 base and J by 5 bases, with 4 bases between them. The DNA of the CDR3 is TGCGCCAGCAGCTTGTACCACGAGCAGTACTTC. Translating it yields CASSLYHEQYF.

The rearrangement uses TRBV4-2 and TRBJ2-6; D perhaps matches TRBD2 (6 bases). This CDR3 has 19 residues. CDR1 LGHNA and CDR2 YNFKEQ come from the germline V gene. V lost 0 bases, J lost 2 bases, and 17 bases lay in between. The CDR3 DNA sequence: TGTGCCAGCAGCCAAGATCCGCGGGGCCTCGGCGCTGGGGCCAACGTCCTGACTTTC. Amino acids: CASSQDPRGLGAGANVLTF.

The chain uses TRBV11-3 and TRBJ2-2, with 13 bases lining up with TRBD2. This CDR3 region has 16 residues. V lost 5 bases to trimming and J lost 4 bases; unmatched junction nucleotides: 4. Germline-derived CDR1 and CDR2 are SGHNT and YENEEA. This CDR3 is CASSLWTSGSTGELFF. The CDR3 DNA sequence: TGTGCCAGCAGCCTATGGACTAGCGGGAGCACCGGGGAGCTGTTTTTT.

This rearrangement joins TRBV11-3 to TRBJ2-1, with TRBD1 identical over 7 bases. V gave up 8 bases and J gave up 1 base; unmatched junction bases: 14. This CDR3 region has 17 residues. From germline, CDR1 is SGHNT and CDR2 YENEEA. The CDR3 reads CASSGTVVPSSYNEQFF. DNA for the CDR3: TGTGCCAGCTCCGGGACAGTCGTCCCATCGTCCTACAATGAGCAGTTCTTC.

The gene calls are TRBV4-3 and TRBJ2-2; D is possibly TRBD1 or TRBD2 (5 bases each). Germline CDR1 reads LGHNA; CDR2 reads YSLEER. The CDR3 covers 16 residues. The ends were cut back, 0 bases at V and 0 bases at J, with 8 bases in the middle. CDR3 sequence (DNA): TGCGCCAGCAGCCAAGATTGGGACGCGAACACCGGGGAGCTGTTTTTT. Protein sequence: CASSQDWDANTGELFF.